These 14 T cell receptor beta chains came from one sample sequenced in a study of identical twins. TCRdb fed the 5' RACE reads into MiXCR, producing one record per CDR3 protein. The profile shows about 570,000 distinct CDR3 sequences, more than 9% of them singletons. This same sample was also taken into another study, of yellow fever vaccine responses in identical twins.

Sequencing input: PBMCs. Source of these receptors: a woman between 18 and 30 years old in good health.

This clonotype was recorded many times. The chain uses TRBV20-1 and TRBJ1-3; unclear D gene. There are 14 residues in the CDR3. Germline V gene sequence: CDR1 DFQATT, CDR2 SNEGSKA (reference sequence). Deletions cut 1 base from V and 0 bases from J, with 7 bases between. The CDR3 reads CSARASISGNTIYF. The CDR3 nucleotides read TGCAGTGCTAGAGCTAGTATCTCTGGAAACACCATATATTTT.

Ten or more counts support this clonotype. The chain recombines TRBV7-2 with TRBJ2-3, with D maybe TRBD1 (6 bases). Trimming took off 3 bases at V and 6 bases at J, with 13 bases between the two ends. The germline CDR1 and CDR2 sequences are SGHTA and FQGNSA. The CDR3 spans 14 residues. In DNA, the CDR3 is TGTGCCAGCAGCTTTCCGGGACAAAGGGATACGCAGTATTTT. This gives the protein CASSFPGQRDTQYF.

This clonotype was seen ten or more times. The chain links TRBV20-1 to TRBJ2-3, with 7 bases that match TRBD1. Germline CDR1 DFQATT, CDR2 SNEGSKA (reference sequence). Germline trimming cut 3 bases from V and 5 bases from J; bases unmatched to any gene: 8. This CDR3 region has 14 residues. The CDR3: CSARVDNRGDTQYF. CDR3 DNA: TGCAGTGCTAGGGTCGACAACAGGGGAGATACGCAGTATTTT.

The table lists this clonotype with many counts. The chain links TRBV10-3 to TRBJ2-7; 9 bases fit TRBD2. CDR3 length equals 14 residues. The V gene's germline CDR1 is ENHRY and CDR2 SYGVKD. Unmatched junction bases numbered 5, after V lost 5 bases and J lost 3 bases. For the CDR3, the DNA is TGTGCCATCAGTACTAGCGGGTCTGACTACGAGCAGTACTTC. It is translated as CAISTSGSDYEQYF.

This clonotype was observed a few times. CDR3 region: CASSPTDRGTYEQYF. The CDR3 nucleotides are TGTGCCAGCAGCCCGACGGACAGGGGCACCTACGAGCAGTACTTC. This chain connects TRBV25-1 to TRBJ2-7, with 9 bases aligning to TRBD1. Germline V gene sequence: CDR1 MGHDK, CDR2 SYGVNS. Losses at the gene ends were 6 bases for V and 2 bases for J; bases not matched to a gene: 8. The CDR3 extends over 15 amino acids.

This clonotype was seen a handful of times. In DNA form, the CDR3 reads TGCAGTCCCTCCTACGGGGACTACAATGAGCAGTTCTTC. Translation: CSPSYGDYNEQFF. The J gene is TRBJ2-1, the V gene TRBV20-1; a weak D match, TRBD2 (5 bases). This CDR3 has 13 residues. V lost 8 bases, J lost 3 bases, and 14 bases lay in between. Germline CDR1 is DFQATT and CDR2 is SNEGSKA (reference sequence).

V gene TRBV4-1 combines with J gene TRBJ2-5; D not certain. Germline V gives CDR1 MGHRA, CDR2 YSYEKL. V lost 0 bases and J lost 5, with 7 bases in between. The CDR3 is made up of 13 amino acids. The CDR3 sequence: CASSQEGSETQYF. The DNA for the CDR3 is TGCGCCAGCAGCCAAGAAGGGTCGGAGACCCAGTACTTC.

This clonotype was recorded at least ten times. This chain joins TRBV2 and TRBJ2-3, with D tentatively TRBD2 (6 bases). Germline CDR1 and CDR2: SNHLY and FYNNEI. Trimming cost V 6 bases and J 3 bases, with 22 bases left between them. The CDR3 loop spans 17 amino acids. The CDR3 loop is CASSPTRGGDGTDTQYF. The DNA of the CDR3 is TGTGCCAGCAGCCCCACAAGAGGCGGGGACGGGACAGATACGCAGTATTTT.

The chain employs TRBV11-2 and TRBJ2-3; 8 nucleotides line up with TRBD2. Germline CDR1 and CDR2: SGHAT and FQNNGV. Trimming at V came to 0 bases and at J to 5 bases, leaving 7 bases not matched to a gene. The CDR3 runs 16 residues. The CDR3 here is CASSLDSGTSVDTQYF. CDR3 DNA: TGTGCCAGCAGCTTAGATAGCGGGACGTCGGTAGATACGCAGTATTTT.

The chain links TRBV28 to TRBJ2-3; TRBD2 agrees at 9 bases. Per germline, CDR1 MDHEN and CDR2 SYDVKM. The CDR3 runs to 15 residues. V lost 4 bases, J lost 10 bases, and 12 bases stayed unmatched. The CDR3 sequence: CASSYPRAGGNAQYF. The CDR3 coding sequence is TGTGCCAGCAGTTATCCGCGAGCGGGGGGCAATGCGCAGTATTTT.

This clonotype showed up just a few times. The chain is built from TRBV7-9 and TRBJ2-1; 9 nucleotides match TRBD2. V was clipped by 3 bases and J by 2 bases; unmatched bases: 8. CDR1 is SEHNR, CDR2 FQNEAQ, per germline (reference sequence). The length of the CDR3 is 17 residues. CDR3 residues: CASSFVPIAGAYNEQFF. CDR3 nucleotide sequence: TGTGCCAGCAGCTTTGTCCCCATAGCGGGGGCCTACAATGAGCAGTTCTTC.

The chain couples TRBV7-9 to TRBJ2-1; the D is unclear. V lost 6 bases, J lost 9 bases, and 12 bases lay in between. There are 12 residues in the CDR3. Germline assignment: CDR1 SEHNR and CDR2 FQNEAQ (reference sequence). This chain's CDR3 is CASSGSQSEQFF. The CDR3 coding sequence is TGTGCCAGCAGTGGCAGTCAGAGTGAGCAGTTCTTC. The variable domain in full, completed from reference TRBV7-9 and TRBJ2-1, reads DTGVSQNPRHKITKRGQNVTFRCDPISEHNRLYWYRQTLGQGPEFLTYFQNEAQLEKSRLLSDRFSAERPKGSFSTLEIQRTEQGDSAMYLCASSGSQSEQFFGPGTRLTVL.

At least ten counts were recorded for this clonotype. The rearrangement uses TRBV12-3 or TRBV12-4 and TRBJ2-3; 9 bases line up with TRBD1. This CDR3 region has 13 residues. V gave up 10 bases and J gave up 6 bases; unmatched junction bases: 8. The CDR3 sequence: CATAQGAPDTQYF. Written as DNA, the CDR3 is TGTGCCACCGCACAGGGGGCGCCTGATACGCAGTATTTT.

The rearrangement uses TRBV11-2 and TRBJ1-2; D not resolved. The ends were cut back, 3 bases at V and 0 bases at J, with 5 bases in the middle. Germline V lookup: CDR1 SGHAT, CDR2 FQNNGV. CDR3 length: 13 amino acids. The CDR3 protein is CASSFFTNYGYTF. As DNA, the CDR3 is TGTGCCAGCAGCTTCTTCACTAACTATGGCTACACCTTC.